This passage covers 5 T cell receptor beta chains from one sample sequenced in a study of blood T cell repertoires in COVID-19. The protocol was immunoSEQ multiplex PCR, while the TCRdb copy is restricted to in-frame clones and leaves out a portion. The sample has roughly 250,000 clones, around 83% seen once. Sequenced sample: peripheral blood. Receptors were obtained from a woman aged 45-60 years with acute or convalescent COVID-19.

This clone has only one observation. The chain employs TRBV6-5 and TRBJ2-7, with 9 bases aligning to TRBD1. CDR1 MNHEY and CDR2 SVGAGI come from the germline V gene. The trim removed 4 bases at V and 2 bases at J, leaving 6 bases unmatched. This CDR3 has 15 residues. CDR3: CASSLSGTGPYEQYF. CDR3 sequence (DNA): TGTGCCAGCAGTTTATCCGGGACAGGGCCCTACGAGCAGTACTTC.

This clone was detected only once. The gene calls are TRBV11-2 and TRBJ2-1; possibly TRBD2 for D (5 bases). The CDR3 runs to 15 residues. Trimming cost V 0 bases and J 4 bases, with 10 bases left between them. Looked up from germline, CDR1 is SGHAT and CDR2 is FQNNGV. Here the CDR3 reads CASSLDVGGYNEQFF. The CDR3 coding sequence is TGTGCCAGCAGCTTAGATGTTGGAGGATACAATGAGCAGTTCTTC.

The chain has TRBV6-5 and TRBJ1-1; maybe TRBD1 (5 bases). CDR1 is MNHEY and CDR2 is SVGAGI in the germline V gene. CDR3 length: 13 amino acids. The V and J ends lost 6 bases and 2 bases respectively, with 10 bases between them. In DNA form, the CDR3 reads TGTGCCAGCAGGGTACAGGATAACACTGAAGCTTTCTTT. Its protein product is CASRVQDNTEAFF.

This rearrangement joins TRBV2 to TRBJ1-6, with D possibly matching TRBD1 (5 bases). Per germline, CDR1 SNHLY and CDR2 FYNNEI. The V gene lost 5 bases and the J gene lost 0 bases, with 11 bases spanning the gap. CDR3 length: 16 amino acids. CDR3 sequence: CASSSTRGSYNSPLHF. CDR3 coding DNA: TGTGCCAGCAGTTCGACAAGGGGCTCCTATAATTCACCCCTCCACTTT.

This clone was recorded a few times. The chain joins TRBV4-1 to TRBJ2-1; D gene ambiguous. The CDR3 runs to 14 residues. Trimming stripped 0 bases from V and 4 bases from J, with 7 bases between. CDR1 is MGHRA, CDR2 YSYEKL, per germline. CDR3: CASSQENRYNEQFF. The CDR3 coding sequence is TGCGCCAGCAGCCAAGAAAACAGATACAATGAGCAGTTCTTC.